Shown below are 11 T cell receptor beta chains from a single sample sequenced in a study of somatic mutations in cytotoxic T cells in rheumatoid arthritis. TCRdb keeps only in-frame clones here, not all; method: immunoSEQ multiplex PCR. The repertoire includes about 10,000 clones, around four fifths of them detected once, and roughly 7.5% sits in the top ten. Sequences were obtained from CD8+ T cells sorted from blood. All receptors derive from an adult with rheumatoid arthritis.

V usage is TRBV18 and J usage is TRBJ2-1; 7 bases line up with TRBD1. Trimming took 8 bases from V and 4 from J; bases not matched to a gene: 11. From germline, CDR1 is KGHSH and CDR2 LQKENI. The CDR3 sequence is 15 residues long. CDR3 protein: CASKQGGSKYNEQFF. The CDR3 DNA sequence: TGTGCCAGCAAACAAGGGGGCAGCAAATACAATGAGCAGTTCTTC.

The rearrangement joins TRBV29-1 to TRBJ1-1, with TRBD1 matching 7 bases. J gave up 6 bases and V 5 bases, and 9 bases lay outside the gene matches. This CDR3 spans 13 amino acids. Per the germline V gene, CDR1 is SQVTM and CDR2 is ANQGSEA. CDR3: CSVPRQGAAEAFF. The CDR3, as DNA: TGCAGCGTTCCACGACAGGGTGCCGCTGAAGCTTTCTTT.

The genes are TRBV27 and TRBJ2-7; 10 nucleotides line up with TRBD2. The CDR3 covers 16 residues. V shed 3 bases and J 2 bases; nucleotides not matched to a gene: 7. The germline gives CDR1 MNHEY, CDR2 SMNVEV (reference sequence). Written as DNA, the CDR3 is TGTGCCAGCAGTTTCTTAGCGGGGGGTCCAACCTACGAGCAGTACTTC. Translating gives CASSFLAGGPTYEQYF.

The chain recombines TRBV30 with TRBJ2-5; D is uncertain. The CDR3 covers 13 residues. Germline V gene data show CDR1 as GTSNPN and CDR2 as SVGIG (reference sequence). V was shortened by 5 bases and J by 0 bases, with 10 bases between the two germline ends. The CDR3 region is CAWVPAYQETQYF. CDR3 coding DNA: TGTGCCTGGGTACCAGCGTACCAAGAGACCCAGTACTTC.

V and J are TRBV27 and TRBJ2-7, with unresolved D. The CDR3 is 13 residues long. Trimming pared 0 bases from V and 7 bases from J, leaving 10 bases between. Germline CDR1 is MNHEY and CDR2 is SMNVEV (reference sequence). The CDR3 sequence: CASSLSDFREQYF. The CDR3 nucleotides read TGTGCCAGCAGTTTATCCGATTTCCGGGAGCAGTACTTC.

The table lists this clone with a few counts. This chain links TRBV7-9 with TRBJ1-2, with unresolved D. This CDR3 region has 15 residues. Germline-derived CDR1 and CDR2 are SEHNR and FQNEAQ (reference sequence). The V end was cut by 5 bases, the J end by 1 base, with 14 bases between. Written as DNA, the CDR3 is TGTGCCAGCAGCCCAGCACTGGATATTAACTATGGCTACACCTTC. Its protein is CASSPALDINYGYTF. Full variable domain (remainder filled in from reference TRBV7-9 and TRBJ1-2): DTGVSQNPRHKITKRGQNVTFRCDPISEHNRLYWYRQTLGQGPEFLTYFQNEAQLEKSRLLSDRFSAERPKGSFSTLEIQRTEQGDSAMYLCASSPALDINYGYTFGSGTRLTVV.

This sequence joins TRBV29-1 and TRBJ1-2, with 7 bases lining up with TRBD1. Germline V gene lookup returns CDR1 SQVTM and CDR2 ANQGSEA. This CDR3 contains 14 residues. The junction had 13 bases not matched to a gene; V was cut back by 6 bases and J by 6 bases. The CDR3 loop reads CSVRTGNKGDGYTF. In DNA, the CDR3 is TGCAGCGTGAGGACAGGAAACAAGGGAGATGGCTACACCTTC.

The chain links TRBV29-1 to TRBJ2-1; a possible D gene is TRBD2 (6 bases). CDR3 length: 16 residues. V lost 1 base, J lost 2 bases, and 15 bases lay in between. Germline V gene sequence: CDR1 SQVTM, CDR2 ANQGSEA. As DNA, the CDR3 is TGCAGCGTTGAAGGGGCAGCGGGCCTCACCTACAATGAGCAGTTCTTC. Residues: CSVEGAAGLTYNEQFF.

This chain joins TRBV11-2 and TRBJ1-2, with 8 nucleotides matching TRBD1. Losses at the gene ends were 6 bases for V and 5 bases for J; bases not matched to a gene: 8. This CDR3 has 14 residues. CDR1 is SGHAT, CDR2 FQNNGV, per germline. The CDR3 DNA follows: TGTGCCAGCAGAGACGGGACAGGATTATATGGCTACACCTTC. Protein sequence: CASRDGTGLYGYTF.

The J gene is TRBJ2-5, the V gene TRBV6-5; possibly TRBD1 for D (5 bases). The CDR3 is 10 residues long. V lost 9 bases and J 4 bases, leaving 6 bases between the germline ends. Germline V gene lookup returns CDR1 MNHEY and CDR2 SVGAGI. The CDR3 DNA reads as TGTGCCAGTACAGGAGAGACCCAGTACTTC. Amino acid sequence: CASTGETQYF.

The CDR3 DNA follows: TGTGCCAGCAGTATGGACAGGGGGCGATCCTCCGTTAATGAGCAGTTCTTC. It codes for CASSMDRGRSSVNEQFF. V usage is TRBV7-2 and J usage is TRBJ2-1, with 11 bases aligning to TRBD1. In germline, CDR1 is SGHTA, CDR2 FQGNSA. The CDR3 loop spans 17 amino acids. V gave up 6 bases and J gave up 7 bases; unmatched junction bases: 14.